This TCR beta chain was captured by sequencing in a study of T-cell reconstitution after alpha-beta-depleted transplantation in children (dated by TCRdb to the mid-2010s). At the level of the whole study: Using TCR repertoire profiling, the study quantitatively followed how T-cell immune reconstitution unfolded in children after TCRalphabeta/CD19-depleted allogeneic hematopoietic cell transplantation.

Note on this clonotype: It has no known antigen specificity. No quality values exist for individual bases; no much larger clone is one base distant.

From V the trimming removes 3 bases and from J it removes 11 bases, while the gene matches leave 5 bases of the junction unaccounted for. Inclusive of the bounding cysteine and phenylalanine, the CDR3 is 15 residues long. The DNA shown is the 45-base CDR3, in frame from base 1. CDR1 and CDR2, looked up from the germline V gene (reference sequence), are LNHDA and SQIVND. Overall study results and their limits: In some patients, the high TCRbeta diversity seen at day 60 was put down to recipient T cells and intrathymic progenitors that had survived conditioning. The apparently early recovery of alphabetaT-cell counts about two months after transplant reportedly depended on only several hundred rapidly expanded clones that came from non-depleted graft cells. The frequencies of hyperexpanded clones fell over the following months, and after one year, T-cell counts and TCRbeta diversity were mostly attributed to newly produced T cells.

The method behind the library was PCR. Sequenced on an Illumina HiSeq 2500. TCR library preparation used molecular barcoding, with unique molecular identifiers applied to normalize quantification of the TCRbeta repertoire. TCRdb trimmed public reads at Q25 via fastp, called clones via MiXCR and kept in-frame beta chains. Records with the same CDR3 protein are collapsed into one entry carrying the most frequent genes and DNA. The sample includes about 980,000 distinct CDR3 sequences, with roughly 31% observed a single time. The biggest ten clones account for 28% of the sample. Reading the label with the study, this specimen's treatment or condition is: allogeneic hematopoietic cell transplantation with graft depleted of TCRalphabeta T cells and CD19 B cells. TCRalphabeta/CD19-depleted allogeneic hematopoietic cell grafts were given to the transplant recipients, all of whom were children.

The clonotype was recovered from a boy under two years old who had a stem cell transplant for SCID, so the T cells may come from the graft donor. The material was PBMCs, mostly from graft donor cells, obtained 360 days after TCRalphabeta/CD19-depleted stem cell transplant. The chain is made from TRBV19 and TRBJ2-1, with TRBD2 matching 15 junction bases. The CDR3 reads CASSIGLAGGRKQFF. The DNA is TGTGCCAGTAGTATCGGACTAGCGGGGGGGAGAAAGCAGTTCTTC.